This T cell receptor beta chain is drawn from a study of T cells in Graves' hyperthyroidism and ophthalmopathy. In germline, CDR1 is SGHVS, CDR2 FQNEAQ. The V and J ends lost 5 bases and 5 bases respectively, with 18 bases between them. The CDR3 spans 15 residues. Overall study results and limits: Among thyroid clonotypes expanded above 0.001, most also appeared in blood. Ophthalmopathy was identified by the model a median about six months ahead of onset.

Template material for amplifying TCR beta CDR3 regions consisted of RNA transcripts. TCR CDR3 underwent first-round RT-PCR with the HTBI primer set. From the multiplex PCR reads, TCRdb called clonotypes with MiXCR, one entry per CDR3 protein. This table holds almost 600,000 distinct CDR3 sequences, just over 45% found once. Graves' hyperthyroidism showing no ophthalmopathy progression within 18 months was considered stable. Clinical symptoms, serum thyroxine and TRAb, thyroid ultrasound and orbital computed tomography were used for the diagnoses. Many counts were recorded for this clonotype. Its antigen is not identified.

V usage is TRBV7-8 and J usage is TRBJ2-5, with TRBD2 as a possible D gene (6 bases). The sequence was obtained from a woman younger than 30 with Graves' hyperthyroidism. The sample comprised peripheral blood or thyroid tissue (not recorded which). The CDR3 loop reads CASSTRDSPRETQYF. The CDR3 DNA is TGTGCCAGCAGCACGCGGGACTCTCCTAGGGAGACCCAGTACTTC. Together with reference TRBV7-8 and TRBJ2-5, the CDR3 gives the full variable domain: GAGVSQSPRYKVAKRGQDVALRCDPISGHVSLFWYQQALGQGPEFLTYFQNEAQLDKSGLPSDRFFAERPEGSVSTLKIQRTQQEDSAVYLCASSTRDSPRETQYFGPGTRLLVL.